This TCR beta chain was sequenced during a study of STAT5B mutations in CD4+ large granular lymphocyte leukemia. The CDR3 is 15 residues long. From germline, CDR1 is MNHNS and CDR2 SASEGT. J was trimmed by 1 base and V by 5 bases; bases with no gene match: 3. TCRdb keeps only in-frame clones here, not all; method: immunoSEQ multiplex PCR. The sample has 30,000 to 40,000 clones, about 80% seen once. The chain uses TRBV6-1 and TRBJ2-1; 9 nucleotides agree with TRBD1. Sequencing was done on a sample of CD4+ T cells from blood buffy coats. The receptor was derived from a human donor in good health. The CDR3 reads CASSSDRGSYNEQFF. The CDR3 DNA sequence: TGTGCCAGCAGTTCTGACAGGGGGTCCTACAATGAGCAGTTCTTC.